The clone carrying this T cell receptor beta chain occurred once. This specimen comes from a study of blood T cell repertoires in COVID-19. At the level of the study: From T cells, B-cell-depleted T cells, or PBMCs came the material, which was cDNA or gDNA.

Using immunoSEQ multiplex PCR, the repertoire was profiled, and TCRdb retains in-frame clones only, with some absent. The profile shows tens of thousands of clones, over 85% of them singletons. The trim removed 4 bases at V and 4 bases at J, leaving 8 bases unmatched. Germline V gives CDR1 MNHEY, CDR2 SMNVEV (reference sequence). CDR3 size: 16 residues. V and J are TRBV27 and TRBJ2-3; 10 positions agree with TRBD2. The sequencing input was peripheral blood. The receptor comes from a human donor with active COVID-19. The donor label of this sample is uncertain. This chain's CDR3 is CASSSKREGRSDTQYF. The DNA of the CDR3 is TGTGCCAGCAGTTCTAAGCGGGAGGGCCGCTCAGATACGCAGTATTTT.